The clone carrying this TCR beta chain was observed at least ten times. Its antigen is as yet unknown. For naive CD8 T cells, sorting used the CD8+CD4-CCR7+CD45RA+ phenotype. The CDR3 runs 17 residues. Germline loops: CDR1 MNHEY, CDR2 SVGAGI. Trimming left V 0 bases short and J 1 base short, with 15 bases between. The data derive from a study of molecular identifiers for immune sequencing clone quantification. Study observations and caveats: Identical TCR molecules sharing a barcode could underestimate highly expanded clone sizes.

With listed TCR primers and previously described methods, bulk TCR libraries were prepared. TCRdb processed the PCR reads anew with MiXCR; each CDR3 protein has one entry. The sample holds 250,000 to 350,000 distinct CDR3 sequences; 20% to 25% are singletons and the top ten take about 0.79%. The chain is built from TRBV6-5 and TRBJ1-1; D is perhaps TRBD1 (5 bases). The receptor was derived from a human donor in good health. Some libraries in this study had Jurkat cell RNA spiked in. Sequencing was carried out using naive CD8+ T cells from blood, with Jurkat cell RNA spiked in. The subset is: FACS-sorted CD8+CD4-CCR7+CD45RA+ naive T cells. The CDR3 region is CASSYSLQAQGNTEAFF. In DNA, the CDR3 is TGTGCCAGCAGTTACTCGCTCCAGGCCCAGGGGAACACTGAAGCTTTCTTT.